Listed here are 32 T cell receptor beta chains from one sample, sequenced in a study of long-term antiretroviral therapy in people with HIV. At survey level, the immunoSEQ assay was run in its v3.0 version. The method was immunoSEQ multiplex PCR; TCRdb's version includes in-frame clones alone and lacks a portion of them. The repertoire holds about 48,000 clones, roughly 80% seen once, with roughly 3% in the top ten. The source material was unsorted PBMCs, sampled 0.8 years after starting antiretroviral therapy. These receptors originate from a woman younger than 30 with HIV.

The chain employs TRBV27 and TRBJ2-3, with D possibly matching TRBD2 (7 bases). The CDR3 contains 16 residues. Germline V CDR1 and CDR2: MNHEY, SMNVEV (reference sequence). Trimming shortened V by 3 bases and J by 0 bases, and 13 bases separated the two germline ends. The CDR3 DNA follows: TGTGCCAGCAGTTTCCCCCCGGGGGGCAGCACAGATACGCAGTATTTT. Translating it yields CASSFPPGGSTDTQYF.

This clone showed up just once. The chain carries TRBV11-2 and TRBJ2-7; D remains ambiguous. V gave up 5 bases and J gave up 2 bases, with 16 bases separating them. The germline V gene encodes CDR1 SGHAT and CDR2 FQNNGV. This CDR3 comprises 15 residues. This chain's CDR3 is CASSPRLSLTYEQYF. The CDR3 DNA sequence: TGTGCCAGCAGCCCCCGCCTTTCCCTGACCTACGAGCAGTACTTC.

This sequence joins TRBV6-6 and TRBJ2-5, with D uncertain. The length of the CDR3 is 14 residues. V lost 0 bases to trimming and J lost 5 bases, with 10 bases between them. Germline V gene data show CDR1 as MNHNY and CDR2 as SVGAGI (reference sequence). CDR3 nucleotide sequence: TGTGCCAGCAGTTACTCAAGGCGGCGGGAGACCCAGTACTTC. Translating gives CASSYSRRRETQYF.

The rearrangement joins TRBV5-1 to TRBJ1-5, with D tentatively TRBD1 (6 bases). V was trimmed by 0 bases and J by 4 bases, leaving 8 bases between them. Germline loops: CDR1 SGHRS, CDR2 YFSETQ. This CDR3 is 14 amino acids long. The DNA of the CDR3 is TGCGCCAGCAGCTTGGGGACAGTGAATCAGCCCCAGCATTTT. Its protein is CASSLGTVNQPQHF.

The rearrangement uses TRBV12-5 and TRBJ2-2; 9 nucleotides agree with TRBD1. V was pared by 5 bases and J by 6 bases, with 10 bases of the junction left unmatched. This CDR3 comprises 16 residues. Germline loops: CDR1 LGHNT, CDR2 FRNRAP. Here the CDR3 reads CASGVGTGSRAGELFF. In nucleotides, the CDR3 is TGTGCTAGTGGTGTCGGGACAGGGAGTCGGGCCGGGGAGCTGTTTTTT.

Notes on this clone: One end of the junction is discordant with germline, which a read error may explain. The chain recombines TRBV11-1 with TRBJ2-1, with TRBD2 identical over 13 bases. Germline assignment: CDR1 SGHAT and CDR2 FQDESV (reference sequence). CDR3 size: 18 residues. CDR3 bases: TGTGCCAGCAGATTAGGGACTAGCGGGATTTTAGTCCCTCGTGAGCAGTTCTTC. Protein sequence: CASRLGTSGILVPREQFF.

The V gene is TRBV7-2, the J gene TRBJ1-2, with D maybe TRBD1 (5 bases). Germline loops: CDR1 SGHTA, CDR2 FQGNSA. V was shortened by 2 bases and J by 5 bases, with 12 bases between the two germline ends. CDR3 size: 14 residues. The CDR3 sequence: CASSLTAGQYGYTF. The CDR3 bases are TGTGCCAGCAGCTTAACGGCAGGGCAGTATGGCTACACCTTC.

In this sample, this clone turned up once. The V call is TRBV6-5, the J call TRBJ2-5; TRBD2 matches 10 bases. V lost 2 bases to trimming and J lost 4 bases; unmatched junction nucleotides: 7. CDR3 length: 16 amino acids. Germline-derived CDR1 and CDR2 are MNHEY and SVGAGI. The CDR3 region has the DNA TGTGCCAGCAGTTACCGTTTGGGACTAGCGAGAGAGACCCAGTACTTC. Its translation is CASSYRLGLARETQYF.

The V and J genes are TRBV19 and TRBJ2-2; D may be TRBD1 (7 bases). The ends were cut back, 5 bases at V and 7 bases at J, with 20 bases in the middle. Germline-derived CDR1 and CDR2 are LNHDA and SQIVND (reference sequence). The CDR3 sequence is 16 residues long. CDR3: CASSAPGAGGNGELFF. CDR3 DNA sequence: TGTGCCAGTAGTGCCCCGGGGGCAGGGGGTAACGGGGAGCTGTTTTTT.

V and J are TRBV6-4 and TRBJ1-3; D is unclear. The CDR3 is made up of 16 amino acids. V lost 1 base and J 4 bases, leaving 14 bases between the germline ends. From germline, CDR1 is MRHNA and CDR2 SNTAGT. The DNA of the CDR3 is TGTGCCAGCAGTGACTTTGGCAGGTCGACGGGAAACACCATATATTTT. It encodes CASSDFGRSTGNTIYF.

This clone appeared a few times. The chain links TRBV11-2 to TRBJ2-7; no clear D. V was pared by 5 bases and J by 2 bases, with 10 bases between. Germline V gives CDR1 SGHAT, CDR2 FQNNGV. The length of the CDR3 is 13 residues. CDR3 region: CASSPSSTYEQYF. The DNA of the CDR3 is TGTGCCAGCAGCCCCAGCTCGACCTACGAGCAGTACTTC.

J is TRBJ1-2 and V is TRBV28; 7 nucleotides agree with TRBD1. Germline CDR1 reads MDHEN; CDR2 reads SYDVKM. The CDR3 extends over 16 amino acids. J lost 2 bases, V lost 1 base, and 7 bases had no gene match. The CDR3 DNA sequence: TGTGCCAGCAGTTTATCCCCCGACAGGGAAAACTATGGCTACACCTTC. It codes for CASSLSPDRENYGYTF.

The table lists this clone with a count of one. The chain carries TRBV6-6 and TRBJ2-1; 8 nucleotides line up with TRBD2. The ends lost 2 bases at V and 6 bases at J; junction bases unmatched: 6. The CDR3 covers 15 residues. From germline, CDR1 is MNHNY and CDR2 SVGAGI (reference sequence). The CDR3 DNA follows: TGTGCCAGCAGTTACGGGAGCGGGAGAGGCAATGAGCAGTTCTTC. As protein: CASSYGSGRGNEQFF.

The chain uses TRBV19 and TRBJ2-7, with 13 positions matching TRBD2. Germline CDR1 reads LNHDA; CDR2 reads SQIVND (reference sequence). The CDR3 spans 16 residues. V shed 6 bases and J 2 bases; nucleotides not matched to a gene: 7. The DNA for the CDR3 is TGTGCCAGTAGATTCCGACTAGCGGGAGGAACCTACGAGCAGTACTTC. Translated, it gives CASRFRLAGGTYEQYF.

This clone was picked up one time. The chain joins TRBV11-2 to TRBJ2-1, with D possibly matching TRBD2 (6 bases). The germline V and J ends were trimmed by 5 bases and 10 bases, with 27 bases remaining between them. Germline values: CDR1 SGHAT, CDR2 FQNNGV. This CDR3 is built from 17 residues. The CDR3 reads CASSRGSLRVAQREQFF. DNA for the CDR3: TGTGCCAGCAGCCGGGGGTCCCTCCGGGTTGCACAAAGGGAGCAGTTCTTC.

The gene calls are TRBV6-1 and TRBJ2-1, with D possibly matching TRBD2 (6 bases). The length of the CDR3 is 15 residues. Trimming took 8 bases from V and 10 from J, leaving 24 bases between them. The germline CDR1 and CDR2 sequences are MNHNS and SASEGT. CDR3 nucleotides: TGTGCCAGCCGAGAGACCCAGCGGGCGTTTTGGGAGCAGTTCTTC. As protein: CASRETQRAFWEQFF.

This clone came up once. The rearrangement uses TRBV6-6 and TRBJ1-1; D not resolved. The germline V gene has CDR1 MNHNY and CDR2 SVGAGI (reference sequence). Trimming removed 6 bases from V and 8 bases from J, with 13 bases in between. There are 12 residues in the CDR3. Written as DNA, the CDR3 is TGTGCCAGCAGCCCCGGAGGGATGGAAGCTTTCTTT. Its protein product is CASSPGGMEAFF.

V gene TRBV4-3 combines with J gene TRBJ2-5; D call uncertain. The germline V and J ends were trimmed by 4 bases and 5 bases, with 20 bases remaining between them. The CDR3 loop spans 16 amino acids. Germline CDR1 reads LGHNA; CDR2 reads YSLEER. Here the CDR3 DNA reads TGCGCCAGCAGCCCGCAGTTCGATTCGGGCCCCGAGACCCAGTACTTC. Its protein product is CASSPQFDSGPETQYF.

The genes are TRBV6-5 and TRBJ2-7, with 10 bases that match TRBD2. After removal of 6 bases from V and 2 bases from J, the junction contained 4 bases not matched to a gene. Germline-derived CDR1 and CDR2 are MNHEY and SVGAGI. The CDR3 is 14 residues long. The CDR3 reads CASRGTSVTYEQYF. Written as DNA, the CDR3 is TGTGCCAGCAGGGGGACTAGCGTAACCTACGAGCAGTACTTC.

This clone has only a few counts. The chain links TRBV19 to TRBJ2-7; the D gene is possibly TRBD2 (5 bases). The germline gives CDR1 LNHDA, CDR2 SQIVND (reference sequence). V was trimmed by 10 bases and J by 4 bases, leaving 11 bases between them. The CDR3 loop spans 11 amino acids. The CDR3 is CATATGYEQYF. CDR3 sequence (DNA): TGTGCCACCGCCACGGGATACGAGCAGTACTTC.

The chain employs TRBV10-3 and TRBJ1-2, with D possibly TRBD1 on 6 matching bases. CDR1 ENHRY and CDR2 SYGVKD come from the germline V gene. V was shortened by 4 bases and J by 3 bases, with 12 bases between the two germline ends. The CDR3 covers 14 residues. CDR3 in amino acids: CAISAGERDYGYTF. The DNA for the CDR3 is TGTGCCATCAGTGCAGGGGAACGGGACTATGGCTACACCTTC.

V and J are TRBV10-3 and TRBJ1-2, with D maybe TRBD1 (6 bases). Trimming took off 7 bases at V and 4 bases at J, with 13 bases between the two ends. Germline loops: CDR1 ENHRY, CDR2 SYGVKD. CDR3 length: 13 residues. The CDR3 loop is CAITDGQPYGYTF. CDR3 nucleotides: TGTGCCATCACGGACGGACAGCCCTATGGCTACACCTTC.

This clone was counted once. The chain combines TRBV11-3 with TRBJ2-5; a possible D gene is TRBD2 (6 bases). CDR1 SGHNT and CDR2 YENEEA come from the germline V gene. This CDR3 contains 16 residues. V was cut by 5 bases and J by 5 bases, with 21 bases left in between. CDR3 loop: CASSMSLGTPAETQYF. The CDR3 DNA follows: TGTGCCAGCAGCATGAGCCTAGGGACTCCTGCCGAGACCCAGTACTTC.

The chain uses TRBV7-8 and TRBJ2-7; tentatively, D is TRBD2 (6 bases). The CDR3 loop spans 14 amino acids. The V end was cut by 5 bases, the J end by 2 bases, with 13 bases between. Per germline, CDR1 SGHVS and CDR2 FQNEAQ. The CDR3 nucleotides read TGTGCCAGCAGCGCCCGGGAGACGGCCTACGAGCAGTACTTC. Its protein is CASSARETAYEQYF.

V gene TRBV7-2 combines with J gene TRBJ2-3, with 10 nucleotides matching TRBD2. This CDR3 contains 16 residues. Germline V gene data show CDR1 as SGHTA and CDR2 as FQGNSA. With 5 bases clipped from V and 2 bases from J, the junction kept 7 bases outside the gene matches. The CDR3 coding sequence is TGTGCCAGCAGCCTCCGACTAGCGGGCTACACAGATACGCAGTATTTT. It translates to CASSLRLAGYTDTQYF. Looking up the rest from reference TRBV7-2 and TRBJ2-3 gives the full variable domain: GAGVSQSPSNKVTEKGKDVELRCDPISGHTALYWYRQSLGQGLEFLIYFQGNSAPDKSGLPSDRFSAERTGGSVSTLTIQRTQQEDSAVYLCASSLRLAGYTDTQYFGPGTRLTVL.

The chain is built from TRBV6-5 and TRBJ2-7; 7 positions match TRBD2. CDR1 is MNHEY and CDR2 is SVGAGI in the germline V gene. CDR3 size: 13 residues. V was clipped by 1 base and J by 10 bases; unmatched bases: 7. CDR3 DNA sequence: TGTGCCAGCAGTTACTTTGCGGGGGATCTTCAGTACTTC. It is translated as CASSYFAGDLQYF.

The CDR3 region is CASSRGSQETQYF. The CDR3, as DNA: TGTGCCAGCAGCCGGGGTAGCCAAGAGACCCAGTACTTC. The rearrangement joins TRBV7-3 to TRBJ2-5; D is possibly TRBD2 (5 bases). Trimming stripped 5 bases from V and 1 base from J, with 8 bases between. The CDR3 has 13 residues. Per the germline V gene, CDR1 is SGHTA and CDR2 is FQGTGA.

A word on this clone: A read error may produce the germline difference seen at one junction end. The chain is built from TRBV18 and TRBJ2-4; D is perhaps TRBD2 (5 bases). Germline CDR1 is KGHSH and CDR2 is LQKENI. The length of the CDR3 is 12 residues. The CDR3 loop is CASSPRGNIQYF. CDR3 DNA sequence: TGTGCCAGCTCCCCACGAGGGAACATTCAGTACTTC.

In DNA, the CDR3 is TGCGCCAGCAGCCTAGGGACAGGGGGCAATGAGCAGTTCTTC. It specifies CASSLGTGGNEQFF. This chain joins TRBV4-3 and TRBJ2-1; 11 nucleotides line up with TRBD1. The length of the CDR3 is 14 residues. Trimming took 4 bases from V and 6 from J; bases not matched to a gene: 2. Germline V gene lookup returns CDR1 LGHNA and CDR2 YSLEER.

The chain uses TRBV27 and TRBJ2-7, with 8 bases fitting TRBD1. With 6 bases clipped from V and 7 bases from J, the junction kept 17 bases outside the gene matches. Per the germline V gene, CDR1 is MNHEY and CDR2 is SMNVEV (reference sequence). The CDR3 has 16 residues. The CDR3: CASSSHTPGGEWEQYF. The CDR3 coding sequence is TGTGCCAGCAGCTCCCATACTCCAGGGGGCGAATGGGAGCAGTACTTC.

The V call is TRBV4-3, the J call TRBJ2-7; 7 bases are a match to TRBD1. The germline CDR1 and CDR2 sequences are LGHNA and YSLEER. J gave up 7 bases and V 1 base, and 10 bases lay outside the gene matches. The CDR3 spans 15 residues. The CDR3 DNA is TGCGCCAGCAGCCAAGGGGCAACAGGGGCCTGGGAGCAGTACTTC. Its translation is CASSQGATGAWEQYF.

This chain links TRBV7-9 with TRBJ2-7; 9 bases fit TRBD2. CDR3 length equals 16 residues. With 1 base clipped from V and 1 base from J, the junction kept 5 bases outside the gene matches. The germline CDR1 and CDR2 sequences are SEHNR and FQNEAQ (reference sequence). CDR3 protein: CASSLGPTSGSYEQYF. For the CDR3, the DNA is TGTGCCAGCAGCTTAGGGCCGACTAGCGGTTCCTACGAGCAGTACTTC.